A single sample gave rise to the 21 T cell receptor beta chains below, sequenced in a study of molecular identifiers for immune sequencing clone quantification. TCRdb processed the PCR reads anew with MiXCR; each CDR3 protein has one entry. Of approximately 500,000 distinct CDR3 sequences listed, about 22% are singletons. The sequenced sample was naive CD8+ T cells from blood, with Jurkat cell RNA spiked in. Subset reported: FACS-sorted CD8+CD4-CCR7+CD45RA+ naive T cells. These receptors originate from a human donor in good health. Some libraries in this study had Jurkat cell RNA spiked in.

The sample holds many counts of this clonotype. V is TRBV7-9 and J is TRBJ1-1; D might be TRBD1 (5 bases). With 6 bases removed from V and 1 base from J, the gap between germline ends came to 15 bases. This CDR3 is built from 15 residues. Germline-derived CDR1 and CDR2 are SEHNR and FQNEAQ (reference sequence). This CDR3 is CASRSPSGANTEAFF. Here the CDR3 DNA reads TGTGCCAGCAGATCCCCCTCCGGGGCGAACACTGAAGCTTTCTTT.

This clonotype was counted many times. The chain has TRBV28 and TRBJ1-5; TRBD1 is a possible D gene (5 bases). Between the trimmed V and J ends, which lost 3 bases and 4 bases, there was a span of 10 bases. CDR1 MDHEN and CDR2 SYDVKM come from the germline V gene. This CDR3 spans 14 amino acids. CDR3 region: CASSFGGFNQPQHF. CDR3 coding DNA: TGTGCCAGCAGTTTCGGGGGGTTTAATCAGCCCCAGCATTTT.

In this sample, this clonotype turned up many times. The rearrangement links TRBV29-1 to TRBJ1-1, with 8 bases matching TRBD1. The CDR3 contains 15 residues. Germline values: CDR1 SQVTM, CDR2 ANQGSEA. V was clipped by 3 bases and J by 4 bases; unmatched bases: 10. For the CDR3, the DNA is TGCAGCGTTGAGGGCCTGGACAGGGCCGGCACTGAAGCTTTCTTT. Translation gives CSVEGLDRAGTEAFF.

The rearrangement joins TRBV10-2 to TRBJ2-3; 13 nucleotides line up with TRBD2. This CDR3 is 16 amino acids long. The V gene end was trimmed by 7 bases and the J gene end by 0 bases; junction bases not matched to a gene: 4. Germline V gene data show CDR1 as WSHSY and CDR2 as SAAADI. CDR3 amino acids: CASTPLAGGSTDTQYF. CDR3 bases: TGCGCCAGCACCCCACTAGCGGGGGGGAGCACAGATACGCAGTATTTT.

This clonotype was detected ten times or more. The chain links TRBV27 to TRBJ1-5, with D unresolved. The CDR3 length is 13 residues. Germline CDR1 MNHEY, CDR2 SMNVEV (reference sequence). V was shortened by 6 bases and J by 0 bases, with 6 bases between the two germline ends. The CDR3, as DNA: TGTGCCAGCAGCCCCTATAGCAATCAGCCCCAGCATTTT. Translating gives CASSPYSNQPQHF.

This clonotype was picked up a small number of times. This chain's CDR3 is CASSWTETGFEQYF. The CDR3 nucleotides are TGTGCCAGCAGTTGGACTGAAACAGGGTTTGAGCAGTACTTC. The chain joins TRBV6-2 or TRBV6-3 to TRBJ2-7; TRBD1 might be the D (6 bases). The germline CDR1 and CDR2 sequences are MNHEY and SVGEGT. This CDR3 has 14 amino acids. V was clipped by 4 bases and J by 7 bases, with 17 bases between them.

The sample holds a few counts of this clonotype. The chain employs TRBV20-1 and TRBJ2-7; 10 bases match TRBD1. Trimming removed 1 base from V and 4 bases from J; junction bases left unmatched: 4. Germline V gene lookup returns CDR1 DFQATT and CDR2 SNEGSKA (reference sequence). The CDR3 has 14 amino acids. CDR3 sequence (DNA): TGCAGTGCTAGAGGCCCGGGACAGGGGTACGAGCAGTACTTC. Translation gives CSARGPGQGYEQYF.

This sequence joins TRBV27 and TRBJ1-6; TRBD1 agrees at 8 bases. CDR3 length: 15 residues. Germline V CDR1 and CDR2: MNHEY, SMNVEV (reference sequence). The trim removed 7 bases at V and 10 bases at J, leaving 12 bases unmatched. CDR3 sequence (DNA): TGTGCCAGCACTTCGATTCAGGGGGCAGGCTCACCCCTCCACTTT. Amino acid sequence: CASTSIQGAGSPLHF.

This clonotype was seen repeatedly, ten times or more. The CDR3 coding sequence is TGTGCCAGCAGCGTAGCTGCCAGCGGGGGTACCGGGGAGCTGTTTTTT. Translating gives CASSVAASGGTGELFF. The V gene is TRBV9, the J gene TRBJ2-2, with 8 bases lining up with TRBD2. The CDR3 runs to 16 residues. CDR1 and CDR2 from the germline V gene are SGDLS and YYNGEE. V dropped 0 bases and J dropped 5; count of bases not matched to a gene: 6.

The chain employs TRBV20-1 and TRBJ2-1, with 9 bases aligning to TRBD1. With V trimmed by 3 bases and J by 2 bases, 11 bases remained unmatched. This CDR3 region has 17 residues. The germline CDR1 and CDR2 sequences are DFQATT and SNEGSKA (reference sequence). The CDR3 sequence is CSARGRSRDRAYNEQFF. CDR3 DNA: TGCAGTGCTAGGGGGAGGAGTCGGGACAGGGCCTACAATGAGCAGTTCTTC.

This clonotype was observed a few times. This chain uses TRBV7-8 with TRBJ1-2; TRBD1 matches 9 bases. The CDR3 has 16 amino acids. Losses at the gene ends were 0 bases for V and 5 bases for J; bases not matched to a gene: 7. The V gene's germline CDR1 is SGHVS and CDR2 FQNEAQ. The CDR3 DNA reads TGTGCCAGCAGCTTAGCCCACCGGGACAGGGTTTATGGCTACACCTTC. Encoded protein: CASSLAHRDRVYGYTF.

DNA for the CDR3: TGTGCCAGCAGTTCTGGGTCCGGAGAGCAGTACTTC. This translates into CASSSGSGEQYF. J is TRBJ2-7 and V is TRBV7-9; D not certain. CDR1 SEHNR and CDR2 FQNEAQ come from the germline V gene (reference sequence). The CDR3 sequence is 12 residues long. Trimming cost V 6 bases and J 7 bases, with 13 bases left between them.

This clonotype came up many times. J is TRBJ2-3 and V is TRBV7-2; the D gene is possibly TRBD2 (7 bases). Deletions cut 11 bases from V and 6 bases from J, with 24 bases between. The CDR3 consists of 15 residues. From germline, CDR1 is SGHTA and CDR2 FQGNSA. The CDR3 DNA follows: TGTGCCTCCTCCTCGGGGCGGGGGCCCTGGGATACGCAGTATTTT. Protein: CASSSGRGPWDTQYF.

This clonotype was seen a handful of times. This chain connects TRBV4-1 to TRBJ2-3; D tentatively reads TRBD1 or TRBD2 (5 bases each). Trimming stripped 0 bases from V and 0 bases from J, with 7 bases between. Germline V gene sequence: CDR1 MGHRA, CDR2 YSYEKL. The CDR3 is 15 residues long. The CDR3 spells CASSQEGVSTDTQYF. CDR3 nucleotide sequence: TGCGCCAGCAGCCAAGAGGGGGTAAGCACAGATACGCAGTATTTT.

This clonotype was seen many times. The V gene is TRBV20-1, the J gene TRBJ1-6; D is undetermined. V was pared by 6 bases and J by 9 bases, with 9 bases between. Germline V gives CDR1 DFQATT, CDR2 SNEGSKA (reference sequence). This CDR3 is built from 11 residues. CDR3 bases: TGCAGTGCGGGCGGTGGTTCACCCCTCCACTTT. It yields the protein CSAGGGSPLHF.

This clonotype was seen a few times. The V gene is TRBV27, the J gene TRBJ2-3; 10 bases fit TRBD2. Germline V gene lookup returns CDR1 MNHEY and CDR2 SMNVEV (reference sequence). The CDR3 is 18 residues long. Trimming cost V 1 base and J 0 bases; bases outside gene matches: 7. As DNA, the CDR3 is TGTGCCAGCAGTTTATACTTAGCGGGGGGAACTAGCACAGATACGCAGTATTTT. Amino acid sequence: CASSLYLAGGTSTDTQYF.

In this sample, this clonotype turned up many times. The chain combines TRBV29-1 with TRBJ2-2; the D is unclear. CDR1 and CDR2 from the germline V gene are SQVTM and ANQGSEA. The ends were cut back, 2 bases at V and 4 bases at J, with 11 bases in the middle. The CDR3 has 14 residues. The CDR3 loop reads CSVEYPRGTGELFF. The CDR3 DNA sequence: TGCAGCGTTGAATACCCGCGCGGCACCGGGGAGCTGTTTTTT.

Details on this clonotype: A single base separates this from a much larger clone, so it may be a read error. The chain is built from TRBV2 and TRBJ2-3, with 7 bases that match TRBD2. The CDR3 contains 11 residues. Per germline, CDR1 SNHLY and CDR2 FYNNEI. In DNA form, the CDR3 reads TGTGCCAGCAGGGAGGTCCGGGACTACCTTTTT. Amino acids: CASREVRDYLF.

This clonotype has only a few counts. V gene TRBV7-9 combines with J gene TRBJ1-4; TRBD1 matches at 10 bases. Germline trimming cut 5 bases from V and 12 bases from J; bases unmatched to any gene: 9. Germline CDR1 SEHNR, CDR2 FQNEAQ (reference sequence). This CDR3 has 14 residues. Written as DNA, the CDR3 is TGTGCCAGCAGCCCATCCGGGACAGGGGTAGAACTGTTTTTT. This translates into CASSPSGTGVELFF.

This clonotype was recorded at least ten times. The chain combines TRBV7-2 with TRBJ1-1; D is unresolved. The germline V gene has CDR1 SGHTA and CDR2 FQGNSA. Trimming stripped 3 bases from V and 7 bases from J, with 12 bases between. The CDR3 consists of 13 residues. CDR3 nucleotides: TGTGCCAGCAGCTTCGGACCTGGGAATGAAGCTTTCTTT. This codes for CASSFGPGNEAFF.

The chain employs TRBV6-9 and TRBJ2-5; 12 bases fit TRBD2. The CDR3 has 15 residues. Germline CDR1 is MNHGY and CDR2 is SVAAGI. The V segment lost 11 bases and the J segment 4 bases; nucleotides outside the gene matches: 11. CDR3 in amino acids: CAGMSSGGAGETQYF. The CDR3 bases are TGTGCCGGCATGTCTAGCGGGGGGGCGGGAGAGACCCAGTACTTC.